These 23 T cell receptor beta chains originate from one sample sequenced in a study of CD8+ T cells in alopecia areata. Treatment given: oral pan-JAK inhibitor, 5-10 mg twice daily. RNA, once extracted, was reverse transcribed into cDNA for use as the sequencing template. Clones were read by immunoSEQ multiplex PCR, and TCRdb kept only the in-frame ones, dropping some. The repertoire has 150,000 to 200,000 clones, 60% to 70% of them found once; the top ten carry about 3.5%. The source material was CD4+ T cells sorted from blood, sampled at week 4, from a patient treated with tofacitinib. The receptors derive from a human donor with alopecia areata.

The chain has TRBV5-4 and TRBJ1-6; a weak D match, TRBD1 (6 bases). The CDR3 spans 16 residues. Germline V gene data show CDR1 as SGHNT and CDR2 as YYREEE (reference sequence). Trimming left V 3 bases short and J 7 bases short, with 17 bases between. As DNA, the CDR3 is TGTGCCAGCAGCTCTTCAGGGGACGGGTGGAATTCACCCCTCCACTTT. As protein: CASSSSGDGWNSPLHF.

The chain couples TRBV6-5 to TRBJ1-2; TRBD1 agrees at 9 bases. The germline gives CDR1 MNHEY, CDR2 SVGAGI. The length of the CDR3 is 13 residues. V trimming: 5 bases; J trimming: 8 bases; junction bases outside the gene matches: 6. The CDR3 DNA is TGTGCCAGCAGTCTACAGGGGGCAGGGGGCTACACCTTC. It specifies CASSLQGAGGYTF.

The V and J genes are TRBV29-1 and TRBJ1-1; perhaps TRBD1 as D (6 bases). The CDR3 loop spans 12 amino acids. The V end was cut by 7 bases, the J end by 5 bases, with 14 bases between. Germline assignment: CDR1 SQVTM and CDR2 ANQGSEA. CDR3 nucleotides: TGCAGCGCGCGACAGGTCGGGACTGAAGCTTTCTTT. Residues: CSARQVGTEAFF. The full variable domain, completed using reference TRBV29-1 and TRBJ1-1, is SAVISQKPSRDICQRGTSLTIQCQVDSQVTMMFWYRQQPGQSLTLIATANQGSEATYESGFVIDKFPISRPNLTFSTLTVSNMSPEDSSIYLCSARQVGTEAFFGQGTRLTVV.

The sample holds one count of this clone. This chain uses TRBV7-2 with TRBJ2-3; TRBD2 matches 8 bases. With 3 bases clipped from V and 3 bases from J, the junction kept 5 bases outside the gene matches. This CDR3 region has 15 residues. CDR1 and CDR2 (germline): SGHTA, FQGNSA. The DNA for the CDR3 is TGTGCCAGCAGCTTGGTGGGGACTAGAACAGATACGCAGTATTTT. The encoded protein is CASSLVGTRTDTQYF.

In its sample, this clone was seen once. The CDR3 nucleotides are TGTGCCTGGAGTGGGGACATTTACACCGGGGAGCTGTTTTTT. This codes for CAWSGDIYTGELFF. The genes are TRBV30 and TRBJ2-2; D possibly corresponds to TRBD1 (6 bases). Germline CDR1 reads GTSNPN; CDR2 reads SVGIG (reference sequence). The CDR3 covers 14 residues. Trimming removed 1 base at V and 3 bases at J, with 9 bases between.

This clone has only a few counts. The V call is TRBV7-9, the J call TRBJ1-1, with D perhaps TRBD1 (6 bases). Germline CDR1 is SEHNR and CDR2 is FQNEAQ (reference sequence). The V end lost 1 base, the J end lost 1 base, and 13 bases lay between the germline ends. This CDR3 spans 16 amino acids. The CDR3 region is CASSLEQGWRNTEAFF. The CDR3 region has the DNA TGTGCCAGCAGCTTAGAACAGGGTTGGAGGAACACTGAAGCTTTCTTT.

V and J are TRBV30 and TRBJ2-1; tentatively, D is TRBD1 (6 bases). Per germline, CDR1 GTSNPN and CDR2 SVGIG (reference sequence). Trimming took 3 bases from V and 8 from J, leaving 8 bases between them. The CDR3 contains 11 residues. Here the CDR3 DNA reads TGTGCCTGGAGGGGGGCCTATGAGCAGTTCTTC. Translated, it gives CAWRGAYEQFF.

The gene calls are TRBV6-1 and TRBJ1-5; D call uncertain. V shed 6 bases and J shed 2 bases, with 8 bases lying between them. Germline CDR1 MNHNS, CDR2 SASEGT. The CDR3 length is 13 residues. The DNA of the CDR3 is TGTGCCAGCAGCGTAAGGGGCAATCAGCCCCAGCATTTT. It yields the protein CASSVRGNQPQHF.

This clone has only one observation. This CDR3 reads CASSLPTGTPAPYQETQYF. The CDR3 region has the DNA TGCGCCAGCAGCCTGCCGACCGGGACACCCGCACCGTACCAAGAGACCCAGTACTTC. V and J are TRBV5-1 and TRBJ2-5; D is perhaps TRBD1 (6 bases). V shed 4 bases and J shed 0 bases, with 25 bases lying between them. The germline gives CDR1 SGHRS, CDR2 YFSETQ. The CDR3 extends over 19 amino acids.

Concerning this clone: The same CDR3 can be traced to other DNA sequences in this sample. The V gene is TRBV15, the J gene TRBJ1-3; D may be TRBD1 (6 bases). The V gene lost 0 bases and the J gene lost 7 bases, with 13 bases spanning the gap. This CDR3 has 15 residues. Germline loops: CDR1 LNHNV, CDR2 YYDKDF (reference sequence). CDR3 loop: CATSRDRGAGNTIYF. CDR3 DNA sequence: TGTGCCACCAGCAGAGATAGGGGGGCGGGCAACACCATATATTTT.

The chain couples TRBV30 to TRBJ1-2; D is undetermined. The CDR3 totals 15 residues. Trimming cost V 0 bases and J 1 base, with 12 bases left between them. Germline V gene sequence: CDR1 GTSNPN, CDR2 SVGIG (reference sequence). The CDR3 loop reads CAWSVRRERNYGYTF. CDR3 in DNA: TGTGCCTGGAGTGTACGAAGGGAGCGTAACTATGGCTACACCTTC.

This CDR3 is CASSSRLMQGAGADTQYF. CDR3 nucleotides: TGCGCCAGCAGCTCCCGCCTGATGCAGGGGGCGGGGGCAGATACGCAGTATTTT. This chain uses TRBV4-1 with TRBJ2-3; D perhaps matches TRBD1 (8 bases). The germline gives CDR1 MGHRA, CDR2 YSYEKL. Trimming cost V 5 bases and J 4 bases, with 25 bases left between them. The CDR3 is 18 amino acids.

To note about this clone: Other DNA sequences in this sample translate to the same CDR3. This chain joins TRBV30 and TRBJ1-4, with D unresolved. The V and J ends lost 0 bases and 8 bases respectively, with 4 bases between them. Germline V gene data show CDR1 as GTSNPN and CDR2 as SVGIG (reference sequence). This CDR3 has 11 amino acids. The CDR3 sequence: CAWSVREKLFF. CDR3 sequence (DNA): TGTGCCTGGAGTGTGCGGGAAAAACTGTTTTTT.

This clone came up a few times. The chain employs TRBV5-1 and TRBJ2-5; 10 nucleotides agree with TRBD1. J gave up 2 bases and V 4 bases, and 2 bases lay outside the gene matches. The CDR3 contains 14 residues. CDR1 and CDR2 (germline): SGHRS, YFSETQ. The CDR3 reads CASSRTGGQETQYF. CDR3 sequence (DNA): TGCGCCAGCAGCCGGACAGGGGGGCAAGAGACCCAGTACTTC.

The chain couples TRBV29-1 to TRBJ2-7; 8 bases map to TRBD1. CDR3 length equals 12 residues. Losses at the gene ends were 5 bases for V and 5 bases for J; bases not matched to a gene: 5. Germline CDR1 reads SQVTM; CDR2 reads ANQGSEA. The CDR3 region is CSVSDRVHEQYF. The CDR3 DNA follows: TGCAGCGTTTCGGACAGGGTCCACGAGCAGTACTTC.

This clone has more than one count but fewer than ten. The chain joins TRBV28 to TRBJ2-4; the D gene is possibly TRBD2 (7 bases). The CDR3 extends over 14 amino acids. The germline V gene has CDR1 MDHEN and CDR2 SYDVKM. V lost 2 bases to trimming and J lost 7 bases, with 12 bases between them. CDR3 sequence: CASSLGGASNIQYF. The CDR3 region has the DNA TGTGCCAGCAGTTTAGGGGGGGCCTCCAACATTCAGTACTTC.

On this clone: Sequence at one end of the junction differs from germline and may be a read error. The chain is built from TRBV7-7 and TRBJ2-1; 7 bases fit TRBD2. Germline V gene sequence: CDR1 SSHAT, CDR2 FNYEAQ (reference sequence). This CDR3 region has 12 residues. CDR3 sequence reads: CASSPGGGKQFF. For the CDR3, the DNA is TGTGCTAGCAGCCCGGGGGGAGGGAAGCAGTTCTTC.

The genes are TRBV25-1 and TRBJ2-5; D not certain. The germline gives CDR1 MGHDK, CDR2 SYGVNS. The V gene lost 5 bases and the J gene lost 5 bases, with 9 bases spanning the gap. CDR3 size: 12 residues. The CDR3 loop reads CASSNEVETQYF. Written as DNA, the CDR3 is TGTGCCAGCAGTAACGAAGTTGAGACCCAGTACTTC. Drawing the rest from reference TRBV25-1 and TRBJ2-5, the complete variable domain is EADIYQTPRYLVIGTGKKITLECSQTMGHDKMYWYQQDPGMELHLIHYSYGVNSTEKGDLSSESTVSRIRTEHFPLTLESARPSHTSQYLCASSNEVETQYFGPGTRLLVL.

CDR3 sequence reads: CASSYPNEPLHF. The CDR3 region has the DNA TGTGCCAGCAGTTACCCCAACGAACCCCTCCACTTT. This chain connects TRBV6-5 to TRBJ1-6; no clear D. There are 12 residues in the CDR3. The germline V gene encodes CDR1 MNHEY and CDR2 SVGAGI. The V gene lost 2 bases and the J gene lost 12 bases, with 8 bases spanning the gap.

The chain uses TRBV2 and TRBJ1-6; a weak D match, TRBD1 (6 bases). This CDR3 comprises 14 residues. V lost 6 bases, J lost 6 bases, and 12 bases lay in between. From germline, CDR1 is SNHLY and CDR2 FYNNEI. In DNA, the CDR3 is TGTGCCAGCAGATACAGGGATCGTAATTCACCCCTCCACTTT. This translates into CASRYRDRNSPLHF.

The CDR3 region is CASRDPNQPQHF. The CDR3 DNA reads as TGTGCCAGCAGGGACCCGAATCAGCCCCAGCATTTT. This sequence joins TRBV27 and TRBJ1-5; no definite D call. V was cut by 6 bases and J by 4 bases, with 7 bases left in between. Looked up from germline, CDR1 is MNHEY and CDR2 is SMNVEV (reference sequence). This CDR3 comprises 12 residues.

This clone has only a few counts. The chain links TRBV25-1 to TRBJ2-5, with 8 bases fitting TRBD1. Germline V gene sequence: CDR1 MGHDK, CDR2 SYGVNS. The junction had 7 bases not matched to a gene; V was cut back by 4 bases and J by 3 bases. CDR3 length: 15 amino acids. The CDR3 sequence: CASSAFDRGKETQYF. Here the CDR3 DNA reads TGTGCCAGCAGTGCCTTTGACAGGGGTAAAGAGACCCAGTACTTC.

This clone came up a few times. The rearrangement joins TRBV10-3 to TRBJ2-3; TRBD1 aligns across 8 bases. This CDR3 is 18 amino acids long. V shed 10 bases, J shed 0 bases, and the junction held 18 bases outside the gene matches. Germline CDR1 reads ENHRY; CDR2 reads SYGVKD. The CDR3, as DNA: TGTGCCACCTCTCGAAAGCCGGGACAGGCGACTAGCACAGATACGCAGTATTTT. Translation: CATSRKPGQATSTDTQYF.